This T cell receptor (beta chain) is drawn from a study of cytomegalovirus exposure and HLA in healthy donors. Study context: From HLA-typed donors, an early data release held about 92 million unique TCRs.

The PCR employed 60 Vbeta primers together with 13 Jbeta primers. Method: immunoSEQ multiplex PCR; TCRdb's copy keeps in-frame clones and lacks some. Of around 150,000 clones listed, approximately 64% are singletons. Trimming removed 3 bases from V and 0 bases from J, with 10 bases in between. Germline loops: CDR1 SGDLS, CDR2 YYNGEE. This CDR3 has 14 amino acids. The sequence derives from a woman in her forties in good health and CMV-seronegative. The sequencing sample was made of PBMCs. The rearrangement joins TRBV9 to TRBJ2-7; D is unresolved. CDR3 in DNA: TGTGCCAGCAGCGCCCATTCCCCCTCCTACGAGCAGTACTTC. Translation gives CASSAHSPSYEQYF.